Listed below are T cell receptor beta chains from one sample, sequenced in a study. TCRdb reanalysed the RT-PCR reads using MiXCR and keeps one entry per CDR3 protein. The repertoire includes about 680,000 distinct CDR3 sequences, more than 13% of them detected once, and 3.6% sits in the top ten. Sequenced material: memory CD4+ T cells from blood. The receptors were gathered from a female donor in good health, serving as a healthy control. Each CDR3 is given with its conserved first and last residue. Each record gives: J gene, V gene, clone size, D gene, CDR3 DNA, CDR3 protein. The D gene is left open where the match is weak. Size tells how often a clone was seen (once, few, many) or the class of an expanded clone, and some rows leave it out.

j_gene: TRBJ2-7; v_gene: TRBV9; abundance: few; d_gene: TRBD2; CDR3nt: TGTGCCAGCAGCGTAAAGGTTCCGCGGGAGGTCTCCTACGAGCAGTACTTC; CDR3aa: CASSVKVPREVSYEQYF
j_gene: TRBJ1-5; v_gene: TRBV20-1; abundance: many; d_gene: -; CDR3nt: TGCAGTGCTAGGCCGGACGGCAATCAGCCCCAGCATTTT; CDR3aa: CSARPDGNQPQHF
j_gene: TRBJ1-2; v_gene: TRBV4-3; abundance: -; d_gene: -; CDR3nt: TGCGCCAGCAGCCAAGCGTCACGAACCTTAGCTAACTATGGCTACACCTTC; CDR3aa: CASSQASRTLANYGYTF
j_gene: TRBJ1-5; v_gene: TRBV18; abundance: -; d_gene: -; CDR3nt: TGTGCCAGCTCACCACCGGTCAGGGACGGTCAGCCCCAGCATTTT; CDR3aa: CASSPPVRDGQPQHF
j_gene: TRBJ2-3; v_gene: TRBV5-1; abundance: -; d_gene: -; CDR3nt: TGCGCCAGCAGCTTGGATCCAGAGGCAGATACGCAGTATTTT; CDR3aa: CASSLDPEADTQYF
j_gene: TRBJ1-2; v_gene: TRBV10-3; abundance: few; d_gene: -; CDR3nt: TGTGCCATCAGTGAGTCAGTGCGGGGGGATAACTATGGCTACACCTTC; CDR3aa: CAISESVRGDNYGYTF
j_gene: TRBJ2-3; v_gene: TRBV10-3; abundance: many; d_gene: -; CDR3nt: TGTGCCATCGGGGACCGGTCTACAGATACGCAGTATTTT; CDR3aa: CAIGDRSTDTQYF
j_gene: TRBJ1-5; v_gene: TRBV12-3/TRBV12-4; abundance: -; d_gene: -; CDR3nt: TGTGCCAGCAGTTTAGTAGTGGAAAGGCAGCCCCAGCATTTT; CDR3aa: CASSLVVERQPQHF
j_gene: TRBJ2-1; v_gene: TRBV7-9; abundance: few; d_gene: TRBD2; CDR3nt: TGTGCCAGCAGCTTAGACCCGGGACTAGCGGGCCCTGAGCAGTTCTTC; CDR3aa: CASSLDPGLAGPEQFF
j_gene: TRBJ2-1; v_gene: TRBV28; abundance: few; d_gene: TRBD2; CDR3nt: TGTGCCAGCAGTTTACGGGCGGGAGGGGGGAATGAGCAGTTCTTC; CDR3aa: CASSLRAGGGNEQFF
j_gene: TRBJ1-2; v_gene: TRBV5-1; abundance: -; d_gene: -; CDR3nt: TGCGCCAGCAGCTTGACAGAGACCTATGGCTACACCTTC; CDR3aa: CASSLTETYGYTF
j_gene: TRBJ2-1; v_gene: TRBV11-2; abundance: -; d_gene: -; CDR3nt: TGTGCCAGCAGCTTATTACCCCGACTCTCCTACAATGAGCAGTTCTTC; CDR3aa: CASSLLPRLSYNEQFF
j_gene: TRBJ1-5; v_gene: TRBV2; abundance: -; d_gene: -; CDR3nt: TGTGCCAGCGGGCCCTCAGGGCTGCCCCAGCATTTT; CDR3aa: CASGPSGLPQHF
j_gene: TRBJ1-4; v_gene: TRBV20-1; abundance: -; d_gene: -; CDR3nt: TGCAGTGCTAGAGCAGGGTCTAATGAAAAACTGTTTTTT; CDR3aa: CSARAGSNEKLFF
j_gene: TRBJ1-2; v_gene: TRBV12-3/TRBV12-4; abundance: many; d_gene: -; CDR3nt: TGTGCCAGCAGTCCCCCAAGGGGACGGGGCTACACCTTC; CDR3aa: CASSPPRGRGYTF